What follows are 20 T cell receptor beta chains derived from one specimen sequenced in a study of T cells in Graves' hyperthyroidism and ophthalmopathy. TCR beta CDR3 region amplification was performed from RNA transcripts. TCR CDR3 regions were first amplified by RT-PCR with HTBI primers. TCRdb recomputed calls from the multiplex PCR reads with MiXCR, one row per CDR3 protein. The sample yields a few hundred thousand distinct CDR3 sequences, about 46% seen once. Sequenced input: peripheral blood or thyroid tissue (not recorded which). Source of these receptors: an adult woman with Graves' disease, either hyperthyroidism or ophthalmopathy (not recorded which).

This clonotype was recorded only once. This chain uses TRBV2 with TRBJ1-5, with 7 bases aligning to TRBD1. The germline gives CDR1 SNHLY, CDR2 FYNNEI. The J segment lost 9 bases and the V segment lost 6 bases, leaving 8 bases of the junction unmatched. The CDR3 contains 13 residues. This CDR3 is CASRRDSQSPQHF. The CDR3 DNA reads TGTGCCAGCAGGCGGGACAGTCAATCGCCCCAGCATTTT.

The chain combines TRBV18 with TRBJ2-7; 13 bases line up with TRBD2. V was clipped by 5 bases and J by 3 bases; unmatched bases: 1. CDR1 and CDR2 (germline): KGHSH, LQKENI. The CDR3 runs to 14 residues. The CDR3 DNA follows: TGTGCCAGCTCAGGACTAGCGGGAGACTACGAGCAGTACTTC. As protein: CASSGLAGDYEQYF. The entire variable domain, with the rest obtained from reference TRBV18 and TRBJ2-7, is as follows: NAGVMQNPRHLVRRRGQEARLRCSPMKGHSHVYWYRQLPEEGLKFMVYLQKENIIDESGMPKERFSAEFPKEGPSILRIQQVVRGDSAAYFCASSGLAGDYEQYFGPGTRLTVT.

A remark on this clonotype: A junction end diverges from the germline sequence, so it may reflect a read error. CDR3 sequence: CASSIGTGASSYNSPLHF. Written as DNA, the CDR3 is TGTGCCAGCAGCATCGGGACAGGAGCTAGCTCCTATAATTCACCCCTCCACTTT. J is TRBJ1-6 and V is TRBV5-1, with 8 bases aligning to TRBD1. The CDR3 totals 18 residues. Germline CDR1 and CDR2: SGHRS and YFSETQ.

The CDR3 nucleotides are TGCAGCGTCCGAATGGGGACAGGAATTAAGACCCAGTACTTC. This codes for CSVRMGTGIKTQYF. The rearrangement joins TRBV29-1 to TRBJ2-5, with TRBD1 identical over 8 bases. CDR1 is SQVTM, CDR2 ANQGSEA, per germline. V lost 6 bases to trimming and J lost 6 bases; unmatched junction nucleotides: 12. This CDR3 region has 14 residues.

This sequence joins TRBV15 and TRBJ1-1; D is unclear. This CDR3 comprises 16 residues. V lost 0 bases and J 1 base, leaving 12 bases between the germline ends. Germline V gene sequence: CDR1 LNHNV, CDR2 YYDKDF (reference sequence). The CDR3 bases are TGTGCCACCAGCAGAGATCGGATCGGGGAGAACACTGAAGCTTTCTTT. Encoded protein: CATSRDRIGENTEAFF.

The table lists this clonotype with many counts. The CDR3 bases are TGTGCCAGCAGCTCACCGCGGGGGCGGGAGACCCAGTACTTC. Amino acid sequence: CASSSPRGRETQYF. The chain couples TRBV7-2 to TRBJ2-5; D may be TRBD2 (7 bases). CDR1 is SGHTA, CDR2 FQGNSA, per germline. This CDR3 spans 14 amino acids. Trimming left V 4 bases short and J 5 bases short, with 14 bases between.

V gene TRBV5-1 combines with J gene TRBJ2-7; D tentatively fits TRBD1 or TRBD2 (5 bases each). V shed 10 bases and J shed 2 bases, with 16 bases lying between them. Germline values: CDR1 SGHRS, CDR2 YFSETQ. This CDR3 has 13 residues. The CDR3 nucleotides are TGCGCCTCCCACCGGGACGGGGCCTACGAGCAGTACTTC. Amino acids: CASHRDGAYEQYF. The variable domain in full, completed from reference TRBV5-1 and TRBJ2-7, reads KAGVTQTPRYLIKTRGQQVTLSCSPISGHRSVSWYQQTPGQGLQFLFEYFSETQRNKGNFPGRFSGRQFSNSRSEMNVSTLELGDSALYLCASHRDGAYEQYFGPGTRLTVT.

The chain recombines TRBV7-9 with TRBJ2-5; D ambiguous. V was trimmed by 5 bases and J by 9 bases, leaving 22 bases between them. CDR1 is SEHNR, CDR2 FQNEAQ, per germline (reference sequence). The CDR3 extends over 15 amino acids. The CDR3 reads CASSPDGNSNQPQYF. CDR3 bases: TGTGCCAGCAGCCCCGACGGCAATAGCAATCAGCCCCAGTACTTC.

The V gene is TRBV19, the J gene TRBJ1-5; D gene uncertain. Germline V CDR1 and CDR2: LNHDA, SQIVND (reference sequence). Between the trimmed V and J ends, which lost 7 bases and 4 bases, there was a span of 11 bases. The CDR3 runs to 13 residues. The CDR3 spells CASTLSLNQPQHF. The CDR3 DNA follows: TGTGCCAGTACCTTGTCCCTGAATCAGCCCCAGCATTTT.

The CDR3 nucleotides are TGTGCCACCGCAATTTCCCCAGAGGGGGCTCGCACAGATACGCAGTATTTT. Translation gives CATAISPEGARTDTQYF. The chain links TRBV28 to TRBJ2-3, with 7 bases identical to TRBD1. Unmatched junction bases numbered 17, after V lost 10 bases and J lost 1 base. Per the germline V gene, CDR1 is MDHEN and CDR2 is SYDVKM. There are 17 residues in the CDR3.

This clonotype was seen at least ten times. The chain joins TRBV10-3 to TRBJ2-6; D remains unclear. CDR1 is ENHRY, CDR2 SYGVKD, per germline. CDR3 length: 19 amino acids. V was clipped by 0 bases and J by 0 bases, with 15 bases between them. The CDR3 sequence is CAISESEGSLRSGANVLTF. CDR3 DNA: TGTGCCATCAGTGAGTCCGAAGGCAGCCTCCGCTCTGGGGCCAACGTCCTGACTTTC.

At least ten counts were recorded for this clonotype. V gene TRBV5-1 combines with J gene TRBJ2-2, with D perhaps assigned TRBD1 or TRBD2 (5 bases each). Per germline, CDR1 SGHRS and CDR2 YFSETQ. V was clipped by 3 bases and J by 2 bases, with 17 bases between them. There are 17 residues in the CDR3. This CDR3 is CASSWGFGDFNTGELFF. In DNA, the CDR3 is TGCGCCAGCAGCTGGGGGTTCGGGGATTTTAACACCGGGGAGCTGTTTTTT.

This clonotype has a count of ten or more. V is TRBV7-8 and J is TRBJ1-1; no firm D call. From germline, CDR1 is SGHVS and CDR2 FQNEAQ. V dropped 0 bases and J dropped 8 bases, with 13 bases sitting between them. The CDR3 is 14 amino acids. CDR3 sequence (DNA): TGTGCCAGCAGCTTAGCGCGGGTGGAGGGCGAAGCTTTCTTT. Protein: CASSLARVEGEAFF.

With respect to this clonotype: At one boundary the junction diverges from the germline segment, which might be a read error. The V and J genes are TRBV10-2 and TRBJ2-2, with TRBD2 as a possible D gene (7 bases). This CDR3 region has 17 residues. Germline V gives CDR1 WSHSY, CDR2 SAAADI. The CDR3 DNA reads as TGTGCCTCCCGGGGGGCCTCCGGGGCGGGAAAAACCGGGGAGCTGTTTTTT. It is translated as CASRGASGAGKTGELFF.

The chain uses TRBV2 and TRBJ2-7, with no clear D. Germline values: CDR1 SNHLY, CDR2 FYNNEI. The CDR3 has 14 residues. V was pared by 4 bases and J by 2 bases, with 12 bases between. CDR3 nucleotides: TGTGCCAGCAGTGGGTTAGCTCGGGCCTACGAGCAGTACTTC. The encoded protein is CASSGLARAYEQYF.

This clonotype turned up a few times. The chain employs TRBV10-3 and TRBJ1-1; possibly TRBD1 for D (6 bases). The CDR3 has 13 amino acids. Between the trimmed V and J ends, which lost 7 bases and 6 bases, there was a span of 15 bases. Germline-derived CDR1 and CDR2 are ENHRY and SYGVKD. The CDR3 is CAINREGGPEAFF. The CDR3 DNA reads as TGTGCCATCAACCGGGAGGGGGGGCCTGAAGCTTTCTTT.

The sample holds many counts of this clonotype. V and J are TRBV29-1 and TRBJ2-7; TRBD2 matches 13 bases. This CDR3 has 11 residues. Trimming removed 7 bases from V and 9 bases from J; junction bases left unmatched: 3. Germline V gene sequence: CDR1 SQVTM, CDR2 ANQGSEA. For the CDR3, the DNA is TGCAGCGCGGGACTAGCGGGATCGCAGTACTTC. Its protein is CSAGLAGSQYF.

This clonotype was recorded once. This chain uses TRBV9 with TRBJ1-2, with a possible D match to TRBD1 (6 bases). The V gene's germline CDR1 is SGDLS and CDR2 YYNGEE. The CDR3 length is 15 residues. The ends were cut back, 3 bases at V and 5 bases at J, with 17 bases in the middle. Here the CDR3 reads CASSGGRQEWYGYTF. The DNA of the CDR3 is TGTGCCAGCAGCGGGGGGCGGCAGGAGTGGTATGGCTACACCTTC.

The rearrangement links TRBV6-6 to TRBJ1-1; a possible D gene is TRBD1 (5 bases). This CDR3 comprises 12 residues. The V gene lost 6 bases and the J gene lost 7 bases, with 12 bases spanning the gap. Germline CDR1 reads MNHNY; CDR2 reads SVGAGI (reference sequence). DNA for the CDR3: TGTGCCAGCAGCCCCAGACAGCTTGAAGCTTTCTTT. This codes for CASSPRQLEAFF.

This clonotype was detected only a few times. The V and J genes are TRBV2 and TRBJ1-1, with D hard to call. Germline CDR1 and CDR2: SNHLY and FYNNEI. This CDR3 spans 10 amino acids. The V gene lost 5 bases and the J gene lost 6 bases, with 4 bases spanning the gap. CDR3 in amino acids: CASSQAEAFF. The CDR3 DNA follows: TGTGCCAGCAGTCAGGCTGAAGCTTTCTTT.